Listed below are T cell receptor beta chains from one sample, sequenced in a study of OX40 agonist ivuxolimab in advanced cancers. TCRdb's table, derived via immunoSEQ multiplex PCR, lists solely in-frame clones and lacks some. The repertoire holds about 46,000 clones, roughly 84% seen once, with around 2.9% in the top ten. Sequences were derived from CD4+ or CD8+ T cells sorted from blood, sampled in a trial of the OX40 agonist ivuxolimab. The receptors originated from an adult with an advanced solid tumor such as melanoma, head and neck, liver or kidney cancer. Each CDR3 is given with its conserved first and last residue. A D gene is named only where the DNA matches it firmly. Clone size is not always given. Where it is, it says once, few, many or a class for expanded clones.

abundance	d_gene	v_gene	j_gene	CDR3aa	CDR3nt
.	.	TRBV21-1	TRBJ2-5	CASSVPGTVETQYF	TGTGCCAGCAGCGTTCCCGGGACAGTCGAGACCCAGTACTTC
.	TRBD2	TRBV4-2	TRBJ2-5	CASSQDGGGGGQETQYF	TGTGCCAGCAGCCAAGATGGGGGTGGCGGGGGACAAGAGACCCAGTACTTC
.	.	TRBV7-2	TRBJ2-1	CASSLEVGLASYNEQFF	TGTGCCAGCAGCTTAGAGGTGGGTTTAGCCTCCTACAATGAGCAGTTCTTC
.	.	TRBV15	TRBJ1-4	CATSGIISTNEKLFF	TGTGCCACCAGCGGTATTATATCAACTAATGAAAAACTGTTTTTT
few	.	TRBV6-5	TRBJ1-1	CASSYLGTEAFF	TGTGCCAGCAGTTACCTGGGTACTGAAGCTTTCTTT
.	TRBD1	TRBV9	TRBJ1-2	CASSAQLGGQGALHYGYTF	TGTGCCAGCAGCGCCCAACTAGGGGGACAGGGGGCCCTTCACTATGGCTACACCTTC
.	.	TRBV6-1	TRBJ2-7	CASTAGTYEQYF	TGTGCCAGCACCGCGGGGACCTACGAGCAGTACTTC
once	.	TRBV19	TRBJ2-6	CASSPSGAGANVLTF	TGTGCCAGTAGTCCCTCAGGGGCTGGGGCCAACGTCCTGACTTTC
.	.	TRBV4-1	TRBJ2-2	CASSRTWGELFF	TGCGCCAGCAGCCGAACGTGGGGGGAGCTGTTTTTT
.	.	TRBV7-2	TRBJ2-5	CASILSGQQETQYF	TGTGCCAGCATCCTTAGTGGCCAGCAAGAGACCCAGTACTTC
.	.	TRBV6-1	TRBJ1-6	CASSETRRVTNSPLHF	TGTGCCAGCAGTGAAACCCGCAGGGTGACTAATTCACCCCTCCACTTT
.	.	TRBV6-1	TRBJ2-7	CASTPPAGSYEQYF	TGTGCCAGCACCCCCCCCGCAGGGTCCTACGAGCAGTACTTC
.	.	TRBV6-1	TRBJ1-2	CASSEWGRGYGYTF	TGTGCCAGCAGTGAATGGGGCAGGGGCTATGGCTACACCTTC
.	.	TRBV5-1	TRBJ1-4	CASSLRQQNEKLFF	TGCGCCAGCAGCCTCCGACAGCAAAATGAAAAACTGTTTTTT
.	.	TRBV5-6	TRBJ1-2	CASSFLSGITGYTF	TGTGCCAGCAGCTTCCTGTCGGGGATAACTGGCTACACCTTC
.	TRBD1	TRBV19	TRBJ1-5	CASSIWGTGDSQPQHF	TGTGCCAGTAGTATATGGGGGACAGGGGATAGTCAGCCCCAGCATTTT